A selection of T cell receptor beta chains follows, all from one sample in a study of vaccination effects on CD4 cells after COVID-19. These receptors lack a known antigen. TCRdb's copy holds only in-frame clones and misses some; the assay was immunoSEQ multiplex PCR. The top ten clones hold 3% to 4% of a sample with around 66,000 clones, over 70% of them seen once. The sequencing used CD4+ T cells from PBMCs cultured with HCoV-OC43 spike peptides, collected before COVID-19 vaccination. The receptors shown here come from a human donor who received a COVID-19 vaccine. CDR3s include the opening cysteine and the closing phenylalanine or tryptophan. Fields, in order: J gene, D gene, clone size, V gene, CDR3 protein, CDR3 DNA. The D gene is left open where the match is weak. Rows give clone size only sometimes, using once, few, many, or a class for an expanded clone.

TRBJ1-1	TRBD1	.	TRBV5-4	CASSLGRGLTEAFF	TGTGCCAGCAGCTTGGGCAGGGGGCTGACTGAAGCTTTCTTT
TRBJ1-2	.	.	TRBV29-1	CSSRGIDYGYTF	TGCAGCTCGAGGGGTATTGACTATGGCTACACCTTC
TRBJ1-5	TRBD1	.	TRBV5-5	CASSRDRGGNQPQHF	TGTGCCAGCAGCCGGGACAGGGGGGGCAATCAGCCCCAGCATTTT
TRBJ2-3	TRBD2	.	TRBV5-1	CASSSTGTSGTDTQYF	TGCGCCAGCAGCTCCACCGGGACTAGCGGGACAGATACGCAGTATTTT
TRBJ1-5	TRBD1	once	TRBV28	CASRLDRTNQPQHF	TGTGCCAGCAGACTGGACAGGACCAATCAGCCCCAGCATTTT
TRBJ1-1	.	.	TRBV3-1/TRBV3-2	CASLNRENTEAFF	TGTGCCAGCCTTAACAGGGAGAACACTGAAGCTTTCTTT
TRBJ1-2	.	.	TRBV21-1	CASSKEGQPKVSNYGYTF	TGTGCCAGCAGCAAAGAGGGACAACCAAAAGTTTCTAACTATGGCTACACCTTC
TRBJ2-1	TRBD2	.	TRBV9	CASSVSGGSSYNEQFF	TGTGCCAGCAGCGTGAGCGGGGGTAGCTCCTACAATGAGCAGTTCTTC
TRBJ1-2	.	few	TRBV28	CASSLLDPVAYGYTF	TGTGCCAGCAGTTTATTAGATCCAGTAGCATATGGCTACACCTTC
TRBJ1-1	.	once	TRBV19	CASSFYRDGLNTEAFF	TGTGCCAGTAGTTTCTACCGGGACGGATTGAACACTGAAGCTTTCTTT
TRBJ2-1	.	few	TRBV5-1	CASSFRLTEGQNEQFF	TGCGCCAGCAGCTTTCGCCTGACAGAAGGACAAAATGAGCAGTTCTTC
TRBJ2-1	TRBD2	.	TRBV11-2	CASSLRAGGGNEQFF	TGTGCCAGCAGCTTACGAGCGGGGGGGGGTAATGAGCAGTTCTTC
TRBJ2-2	TRBD1	.	TRBV9	CASSSRTGGITGELFF	TGTGCCAGCAGCTCCCGGACAGGGGGCATCACCGGGGAGCTGTTTTTT
TRBJ1-5	.	.	TRBV19	CASSGQWDQPQHF	TGTGCCAGTAGTGGTCAATGGGATCAGCCCCAGCATTTT
TRBJ1-1	.	.	TRBV5-1	CASSYSGANTEAFF	TGCGCCAGCAGCTACAGTGGGGCAAACACTGAAGCTTTCTTT
TRBJ2-6	.	.	TRBV9	CASSPRTYSGANVLTF	TGTGCCAGCAGCCCCCGGACGTACTCTGGGGCCAACGTCCTGACTTTC
TRBJ2-3	TRBD1	.	TRBV2	CASSRDREITDTQYF	TGTGCCAGCAGCCGAGACAGGGAAATTACAGATACGCAGTATTTT
TRBJ2-5	TRBD2	.	TRBV5-5	CASSVGGGEETQYF	TGTGCCAGCAGCGTCGGGGGGGGCGAGGAGACCCAGTACTTC
TRBJ2-5	TRBD1	.	TRBV7-3	CASSWDRDETQYF	TGTGCCAGCAGCTGGGACAGGGACGAGACCCAGTACTTC
TRBJ1-6	.	few	TRBV7-9	CASSFLIGAPLHF	TGTGCCAGCAGCTTTCTAATCGGTGCACCCCTCCACTTT
TRBJ2-3	.	.	TRBV4-1	CASSQGRWTNRSDTQYF	TGCGCCAGCAGCCAAGGGAGGTGGACTAATCGCTCAGATACGCAGTATTTT
TRBJ1-4	TRBD1	.	TRBV27	CASSRGQGGNEKLFF	TGTGCCAGCAGTAGGGGACAGGGGGGAAATGAAAAACTGTTTTTT
TRBJ1-3	TRBD1	.	TRBV5-6	CASSLGRTGSGNTIYF	TGTGCCAGCAGCTTGGGGCGGACAGGGTCTGGAAACACCATATATTTT
TRBJ2-3	.	once	TRBV5-6	CASSSAAVPTDTQYF	TGTGCCAGCAGCTCCGCGGCGGTGCCCACAGATACGCAGTATTTT
TRBJ2-4	TRBD1	.	TRBV7-2	CASSTGQENIQYF	TGTGCCAGCAGCACGGGACAGGAAAACATTCAGTACTTC
TRBJ2-2	.	.	TRBV3-1/TRBV3-2	CASSQRQYNTGELFF	TGTGCCAGCAGCCAGAGACAGTACAACACCGGGGAGCTGTTTTTT
TRBJ1-2	TRBD1	.	TRBV5-1	CASSPGQGDGYTF	TGCGCCAGCAGCCCCGGACAGGGGGACGGCTACACCTTC
TRBJ1-1	.	.	TRBV3-1/TRBV3-2	CASSQLNTEAFF	TGTGCCAGCAGCCAGCTGAACACTGAAGCTTTCTTT
TRBJ2-6	.	.	TRBV7-2	CASSPRDILLSGANVLTF	TGTGCCAGCAGCCCCAGGGACATTCTCCTCTCTGGGGCCAACGTCCTGACTTTC
TRBJ2-5	.	.	TRBV19	CASSPGAYQETQYF	TGTGCCAGTTCTCCCGGGGCCTATCAAGAGACCCAGTACTTC
TRBJ1-5	.	.	TRBV27	CASSLTVDQPQHF	TGTGCCAGCAGTTTAACAGTTGATCAGCCCCAGCATTTT
TRBJ1-3	.	few	TRBV6-1	CASSEPGPRGTIYF	TGTGCCAGCAGTGAACCGGGACCCCGGGGAACCATATATTTT
TRBJ2-5	TRBD1	.	TRBV5-1	CASRYRGTGEETQYF	TGCGCCAGCAGATACCGAGGGACAGGGGAAGAGACCCAGTACTTC
TRBJ2-3	.	once	TRBV21-1	CASSKLARAQAEDTQYF	TGTGCCAGCAGCAAGCTAGCGCGCGCCCAGGCCGAAGATACGCAGTATTTT
TRBJ1-6	TRBD1	.	TRBV3-1/TRBV3-2	CASSAQGTLVYLHF	TGTGCCAGCAGCGCACAGGGGACCCTTGTATACCTCCACTTT
TRBJ1-3	TRBD1	few	TRBV3-1/TRBV3-2	CASSLDREGGNTIYF	TGTGCCAGCAGCCTAGACAGGGAAGGAGGAAACACCATATATTTT
TRBJ1-6	.	.	TRBV5-4	CASSLKESSYNSPLHF	TGTGCCAGCAGCTTGAAGGAGTCTTCCTATAATTCACCCCTCCACTTT
TRBJ2-6	.	.	TRBV6-4	CASSRTYGANVLTF	TGTGCCAGCAGTAGGACTTACGGGGCCAACGTCCTGACTTTC
TRBJ2-3	.	once	TRBV2	CASNLGPRVSTDTQYF	TGTGCCAGCAATTTGGGTCCCCGGGTGAGCACAGATACGCAGTATTTT
TRBJ1-1	.	.	TRBV19	CASSIWDGLMNTEAFF	TGTGCCAGTAGTATATGGGACGGCCTGATGAACACTGAAGCTTTCTTT
TRBJ1-1	.	.	TRBV2	CASTSVGITGTEAFF	TGTGCCAGCACCTCTGTTGGGATAACCGGTACTGAAGCTTTCTTT
TRBJ2-2	TRBD1	.	TRBV5-1	CASSFLTGGTGELFF	TGCGCCAGCAGCTTCTTAACAGGGGGGACCGGGGAGCTGTTTTTT
TRBJ2-5	TRBD1	.	TRBV7-2	CASSLGTGGLTRETQYF	TGTGCCAGCAGCTTAGGGACAGGGGGTCTAACCCGAGAGACCCAGTACTTC
TRBJ2-5	.	.	TRBV5-1	CASSWNGGRETQYF	TGCGCCAGCAGCTGGAACGGGGGACGAGAAACCCAGTACTTC
TRBJ2-3	TRBD2	.	TRBV6-2/TRBV6-3	CASSSRYSGGSTDTQYF	TGTGCCAGCAGTTCCCGTTATAGCGGGGGAAGCACAGATACGCAGTATTTT
TRBJ2-1	.	once	TRBV20-1	CSARQGTEQFF	TGCAGTGCTAGGCAGGGTACTGAGCAGTTCTTC